This note documents a single T cell receptor beta chain sequence. This clone was seen just once. What this receptor recognizes is not known. One base away there is no much larger clone; base qualities are not given. The data are from a study of blood T cell repertoires in COVID-19 (dated by TCRdb to the early 2020s). Notes on the research overall: Collaborator samples came from the United States, Italy and Spain and covered acute and convalescent phases of COVID-19. The prospective study material was composed of cDNA or gDNA derived from T cells, B-cell-depleted T cells, or PBMCs. The dataset comprised deeply sampled blood TCRbeta repertoires from subjects exposed to, actively infected with, or recovered from COVID-19. The repertoires were made available in a free public database intended to serve as a resource for research on the immune response to SARS-CoV-2. The samples were drawn from two sources: the first 160 participants of the ongoing ImmuneRACE study, and fewer than 1,500 subjects contributed by 6 global collaborators. A de-identified subject ID, COVID-19 status, age in years and sex were almost always included in the sample metadata. Where available, HLA class I and class II types were taken from metadata supplied by the sample provider and were not determined by assay-based typing. On the study overall, not on this receptor specifically: The amount of clinical and demographic metadata varied by source and participant and was provided uncurated.

TCRbeta CDR3 regions were amplified from genomic DNA by means of the immunoSEQ Assay, a bias-controlled multiplex PCR. As for how the authors treated the data: Nucleated cell counts per sample were estimated from amplification of reference gene primers within the assay. To quantify the absolute abundance of each unique TCRbeta CDR3 rearrangement, sequence reads were collapsed and filtered. For each sample, productive Simpson clonality was calculated as the square root of Simpson's diversity index over productive rearrangements. TCRdb holds this immuneACCESS table with in-frame rearrangements only. Some clones are missing; in checked studies, unresolved V genes explain under half, and the rest has no known cause. The V and J calls and clone size come from that table; D and trimming were worked out from the DNA. Within this sample are a few hundred thousand clones, with 85% to 90% of them counted one time only. The ten largest account for 3.5% to 4.5% of the sample.

The germline V gene provides CDR1 SNHLY and CDR2 FYNNEI. Taken from cysteine to phenylalanine, the CDR3 has 19 residues. The sequence is cut down to CDR3 DNA, 57 bases in frame from base 1. The V end loses 8 bases and the J end loses 2 bases, and a stretch of 28 bases separates them. Participants in the prospective study were enrolled through a virtual design, were aged 18 to 89 years, and lived in 24 United States geographic areas. In the prospective study, cohorts were assigned on the basis of participant-reported clinical history obtained from a screening survey and a study questionnaire. In the prospective study, mobile phlebotomists collected whole blood, serum and a nasopharyngeal or oropharyngeal swab from each participant. Participants in the prospective study had the option to provide additional blood draws and questionnaires over an approximately 2-month period. Prospective study blood samples were shipped either frozen or at room temperature before DNA extraction.

The chain is encoded by TRBV2 joined to TRBJ1-5; the best D guess is TRBD1, with 6 bases matching. This TCR derives from a young woman with acute COVID-19. What was sequenced was PBMCs or T cells enriched from blood (not recorded which). The sequenced DNA: TGTGCCAGCGGAGACGAACGTACGGACAGCTTAGAAGGCAATCAGCCCCAGCATTTT. Translated, it gives CASGDERTDSLEGNQPQHF.